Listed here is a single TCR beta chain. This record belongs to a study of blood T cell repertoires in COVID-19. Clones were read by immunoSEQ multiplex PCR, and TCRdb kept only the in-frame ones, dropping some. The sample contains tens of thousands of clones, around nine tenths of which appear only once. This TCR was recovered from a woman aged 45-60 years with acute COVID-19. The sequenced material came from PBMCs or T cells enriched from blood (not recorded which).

CDR3 protein: CASSFISQPNQPQHF. The CDR3 region has the DNA TGTGCCAGCAGCTTTATATCACAACCCAATCAGCCCCAGCATTTT. The chain combines TRBV7-2 with TRBJ1-5, with D uncertain. This CDR3 comprises 15 residues. The germline CDR1 and CDR2 sequences are SGHTA and FQGNSA. V shed 3 bases and J shed 3 bases, with 12 bases lying between them.